What follows are 21 T cell receptor beta chains derived from one specimen sequenced in a study of technical replicates of blood from a handful of donors. Sequencing was performed with immunoSEQ multiplex PCR; in TCRdb, only in-frame clones are kept and a portion is missing. Among about 79,000 clones listed, approximately 92% were seen once. The sequenced sample was T cells isolated from PBMCs. The receptors come from a human donor in good health. Some clones in this sample may be carry-over from other donors' samples.

This CDR3 reads CAWNEQGANTEAFF. DNA for the CDR3: TGTGCCTGGAATGAACAGGGGGCGAACACTGAAGCTTTCTTT. The chain employs TRBV30 and TRBJ1-1; the match to TRBD1 covers 9 bases. The CDR3 runs 14 residues. Looked up from germline, CDR1 is GTSNPN and CDR2 is SVGIG (reference sequence). The J segment lost 1 base and the V segment lost 4 bases, leaving 4 bases of the junction unmatched.

The chain is built from TRBV5-6 and TRBJ1-1; weak D call: TRBD1 (5 bases). The germline CDR1 and CDR2 sequences are SGHDT and YYEEEE. The CDR3 contains 17 residues. Trimming stripped 0 bases from V and 1 base from J, with 16 bases between. The CDR3 DNA follows: TGTGCCAGCAGCTTGGGGCAGGGAAGTGTCTGGAACACTGAAGCTTTCTTT. This encodes CASSLGQGSVWNTEAFF.

The chain employs TRBV14 and TRBJ1-1; D is unclear. The CDR3 contains 14 residues. CDR1 is SGHDN, CDR2 FVKESK, per germline. Trimming took off 0 bases at V and 3 bases at J, with 8 bases between the two ends. CDR3 region: CASSQEVRYTEAFF. The CDR3 DNA sequence: TGTGCCAGCAGCCAAGAAGTCAGGTACACTGAAGCTTTCTTT.

The chain uses TRBV4-1 and TRBJ2-7; D is perhaps TRBD1 (6 bases). Germline CDR1 reads MGHRA; CDR2 reads YSYEKL. V lost 0 bases and J lost 2, with 11 bases in between. The CDR3 consists of 15 residues. The CDR3 here is CASSQEAGVTYEQYF. The CDR3 DNA follows: TGCGCCAGCAGCCAAGAGGCAGGGGTAACCTACGAGCAGTACTTC.

Remarks on this clone: One end of the junction varies from germline; a read error may be responsible. This chain joins TRBV6-1 and TRBJ1-4; no clear D gene. Germline values: CDR1 MNHNS, CDR2 SASEGT. The CDR3 contains 14 residues. CDR3 bases: TGTGCCAGCCAGAGGGATAGGGCTAAAGAAAAACTGTTTTTT. Translating gives CASQRDRAKEKLFF.

V and J are TRBV18 and TRBJ2-5; D remains ambiguous. V was shortened by 0 bases and J by 1 base, with 6 bases between the two germline ends. The CDR3 covers 14 residues. Germline CDR1 and CDR2: KGHSH and LQKENI. The CDR3 here is CASSPPAVQETQYF. The CDR3 DNA sequence: TGTGCCAGCTCACCACCGGCCGTCCAAGAGACCCAGTACTTC.

This chain connects TRBV7-3 to TRBJ2-1, with 8 bases identical to TRBD2. Losses at the gene ends were 6 bases for V and 4 bases for J; bases not matched to a gene: 11. This CDR3 spans 16 amino acids. Germline CDR1 reads SGHTA; CDR2 reads FQGTGA. Written as DNA, the CDR3 is TGTGCCAGCAGAGGTACCGGGACTAGGGAATACAATGAGCAGTTCTTC. This translates into CASRGTGTREYNEQFF.

The V and J genes are TRBV9 and TRBJ1-1; D is unclear. Germline V gene sequence: CDR1 SGDLS, CDR2 YYNGEE. V lost 4 bases to trimming and J lost 10 bases, with 14 bases between them. The CDR3 is 12 amino acids. The CDR3 loop reads CASSPPARGAFF. CDR3 bases: TGTGCCAGCAGCCCCCCCGCACGGGGAGCTTTCTTT.

V gene TRBV5-4 combines with J gene TRBJ2-1; 8 bases line up with TRBD1. CDR3 length equals 16 residues. Germline V gene data show CDR1 as SGHNT and CDR2 as YYREEE (reference sequence). J gave up 3 bases and V 4 bases, and 9 bases lay outside the gene matches. For the CDR3, the DNA is TGTGCCAGCAGCCGAATACAGGGGGGCCGCTACAATGAGCAGTTCTTC. Its protein product is CASSRIQGGRYNEQFF.

This clone was counted once. The V gene is TRBV25-1, the J gene TRBJ2-6; 7 bases line up with TRBD1. Trimming took 5 bases from V and 2 from J; bases not matched to a gene: 3. The CDR3 is made up of 15 amino acids. The germline V gene encodes CDR1 MGHDK and CDR2 SYGVNS. CDR3 bases: TGTGCCAGCAGTTTACAGGGGACTGGGGCCAACGTCCTGACTTTC. The encoded protein is CASSLQGTGANVLTF.

The chain couples TRBV11-3 to TRBJ2-1; 8 bases line up with TRBD2. The CDR3 extends over 14 amino acids. CDR1 is SGHNT, CDR2 YENEEA, per germline. The junction had 5 bases not matched to a gene; V was cut back by 1 base and J by 9 bases. The DNA of the CDR3 is TGTGCCAGCAGCTTAGGTAGCGGGACGGGTGAGCAGTTCTTC. Protein sequence: CASSLGSGTGEQFF.

The rearrangement links TRBV19 to TRBJ1-1, with TRBD1 matching over 9 bases. Trimming removed 5 bases from V and 3 bases from J; junction bases left unmatched: 10. The CDR3 has 16 residues. From germline, CDR1 is LNHDA and CDR2 SQIVND (reference sequence). CDR3 DNA: TGTGCCAGTAGTTCCATGGACAGGGGAAAGTACACTGAAGCTTTCTTT. It codes for CASSSMDRGKYTEAFF.

This sequence joins TRBV5-5 and TRBJ2-1; D perhaps matches TRBD2 (5 bases). The germline V gene encodes CDR1 SGHKS and CDR2 YYEKEE (reference sequence). The V and J ends lost 0 bases and 9 bases respectively, with 16 bases between them. The CDR3 consists of 15 residues. The CDR3 sequence: CASSLVSSRGTEQFF. CDR3 nucleotides: TGTGCCAGCAGCTTGGTGTCTAGCCGCGGTACTGAGCAGTTCTTC. The full variable domain, in which reference TRBV5-5 and TRBJ2-1 provide the parts outside the CDR3, is DAGVTQSPTHLIKTRGQQVTLRCSPISGHKSVSWYQQVLGQGPQFIFQYYEKEERGRGNFPDRFSARQFPNYSSELNVNALLLGDSALYLCASSLVSSRGTEQFFGPGTRLTVL.

The chain recombines TRBV4-2 with TRBJ2-7; D is possibly TRBD2 (6 bases). From germline, CDR1 is LGHNA and CDR2 YNFKEQ. CDR3 length: 15 amino acids. Trimming removed 0 bases from V and 5 bases from J, with 14 bases in between. CDR3 sequence (DNA): TGTGCCAGCAGCCAAGAGACCTACGGGAGCAACGAGCAGTACTTC. Its protein is CASSQETYGSNEQYF.

This sequence joins TRBV7-2 and TRBJ1-4; D gene unclear. The germline V gene has CDR1 SGHTA and CDR2 FQGNSA. V dropped 3 bases and J dropped 5 bases, with 10 bases sitting between them. This CDR3 has 14 residues. CDR3: CASSFIGVNEKLFF. CDR3 nucleotides: TGTGCCAGCAGCTTCATCGGGGTCAATGAAAAACTGTTTTTT.

The chain carries TRBV30 and TRBJ2-7, with D maybe TRBD1 (6 bases). The CDR3 consists of 15 residues. Per the germline V gene, CDR1 is GTSNPN and CDR2 is SVGIG (reference sequence). Trimming took 3 bases from V and 4 from J, leaving 19 bases between them. The CDR3 region is CAWRKGESLVYEQYF. CDR3 nucleotides: TGTGCCTGGAGGAAGGGGGAAAGTCTGGTTTACGAGCAGTACTTC. Variable domain in full (rest from reference TRBV30 and TRBJ2-7): SQTIHQWPATLVQPVGSPLSLECTVEGTSNPNLYWYRQAAGRGLQLLFYSVGIGQISSEVPQNLSASRPQDRQFILSSKKLLLSDSGFYLCAWRKGESLVYEQYFGPGTRLTVT.

The chain links TRBV21-1 to TRBJ1-2; no check of the table's D call, TRBD1, against the DNA was made. TRBV21-1 is listed as a pseudogene. The CDR3 loop spans 15 amino acids. CDR3 coding DNA: TGTGCCAGCAGCAAAAGAGGGACAGGGGGTTATGGCTACACCTTC. This codes for CASSKRGTGGYGYTF.

The chain has TRBV15 and TRBJ1-1; D may be TRBD1 (5 bases). V was pared by 0 bases and J by 5 bases, with 10 bases between. The CDR3 runs to 14 residues. CDR1 LNHNV and CDR2 YYDKDF come from the germline V gene (reference sequence). The CDR3 reads CATSRDRELTEAFF. The CDR3 bases are TGTGCCACCAGCAGAGACAGGGAACTGACTGAAGCTTTCTTT.

The rearrangement uses TRBV11-3 and TRBJ2-2, with 7 bases fitting TRBD1. The CDR3 covers 15 residues. Germline lookup yields CDR1 SGHNT and CDR2 YENEEA. The J segment lost 4 bases and the V segment lost 5 bases, leaving 7 bases of the junction unmatched. The CDR3 reads CASSPLDRFTGELFF. The CDR3, as DNA: TGTGCCAGCAGCCCCTTGGACAGGTTCACCGGGGAGCTGTTTTTT. Based on the CDR3 plus reference TRBV11-3 and TRBJ2-2, the full variable domain is EAGVVQSPRYKIIEKKQPVAFWCNPISGHNTLYWYLQNLGQGPELLIRYENEEAVDDSQLPKDRFSAERLKGVDSTLKIQPAELGDSAVYLCASSPLDRFTGELFFGEGSRLTVL.

The chain carries TRBV9 and TRBJ1-2; 9 bases match TRBD1. V trimming: 3 bases; J trimming: 8 bases; junction bases outside the gene matches: 11. Germline V gene lookup returns CDR1 SGDLS and CDR2 YYNGEE. The CDR3 length is 15 residues. Here the CDR3 DNA reads TGTGCCAGCAGCGCCGGGGGACAGGGTGGAGGAGGCTACACCTTC. This gives the protein CASSAGGQGGGGYTF.

The DNA of the CDR3 is TGTGCCAGCAGTGAACTCCCTAGCGGGGCCTCCTACGAGCAGTACTTC. It is translated as CASSELPSGASYEQYF. J is TRBJ2-7 and V is TRBV2; 9 nucleotides line up with TRBD2. The CDR3 has 16 residues. Germline assignment: CDR1 SNHLY and CDR2 FYNNEI. V trimming: 2 bases; J trimming: 0 bases; junction bases outside the gene matches: 5.